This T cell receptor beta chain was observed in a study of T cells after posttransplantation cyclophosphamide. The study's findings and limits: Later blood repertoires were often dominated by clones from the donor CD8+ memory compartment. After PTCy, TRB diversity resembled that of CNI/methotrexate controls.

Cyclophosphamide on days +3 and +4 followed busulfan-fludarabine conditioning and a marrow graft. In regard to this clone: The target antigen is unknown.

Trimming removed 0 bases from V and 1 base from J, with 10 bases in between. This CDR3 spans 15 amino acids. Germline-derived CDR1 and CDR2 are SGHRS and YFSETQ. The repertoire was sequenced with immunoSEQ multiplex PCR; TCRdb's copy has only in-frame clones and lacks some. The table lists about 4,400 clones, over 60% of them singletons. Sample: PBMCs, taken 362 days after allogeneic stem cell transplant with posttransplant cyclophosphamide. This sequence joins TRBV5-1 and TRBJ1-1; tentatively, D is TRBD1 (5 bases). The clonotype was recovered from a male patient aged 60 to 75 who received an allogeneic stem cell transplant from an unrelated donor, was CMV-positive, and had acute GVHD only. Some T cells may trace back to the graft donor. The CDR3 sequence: CASSLERGENTEAFF. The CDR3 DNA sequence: TGCGCCAGCAGCTTGGAACGGGGGGAGAACACTGAAGCTTTCTTT.